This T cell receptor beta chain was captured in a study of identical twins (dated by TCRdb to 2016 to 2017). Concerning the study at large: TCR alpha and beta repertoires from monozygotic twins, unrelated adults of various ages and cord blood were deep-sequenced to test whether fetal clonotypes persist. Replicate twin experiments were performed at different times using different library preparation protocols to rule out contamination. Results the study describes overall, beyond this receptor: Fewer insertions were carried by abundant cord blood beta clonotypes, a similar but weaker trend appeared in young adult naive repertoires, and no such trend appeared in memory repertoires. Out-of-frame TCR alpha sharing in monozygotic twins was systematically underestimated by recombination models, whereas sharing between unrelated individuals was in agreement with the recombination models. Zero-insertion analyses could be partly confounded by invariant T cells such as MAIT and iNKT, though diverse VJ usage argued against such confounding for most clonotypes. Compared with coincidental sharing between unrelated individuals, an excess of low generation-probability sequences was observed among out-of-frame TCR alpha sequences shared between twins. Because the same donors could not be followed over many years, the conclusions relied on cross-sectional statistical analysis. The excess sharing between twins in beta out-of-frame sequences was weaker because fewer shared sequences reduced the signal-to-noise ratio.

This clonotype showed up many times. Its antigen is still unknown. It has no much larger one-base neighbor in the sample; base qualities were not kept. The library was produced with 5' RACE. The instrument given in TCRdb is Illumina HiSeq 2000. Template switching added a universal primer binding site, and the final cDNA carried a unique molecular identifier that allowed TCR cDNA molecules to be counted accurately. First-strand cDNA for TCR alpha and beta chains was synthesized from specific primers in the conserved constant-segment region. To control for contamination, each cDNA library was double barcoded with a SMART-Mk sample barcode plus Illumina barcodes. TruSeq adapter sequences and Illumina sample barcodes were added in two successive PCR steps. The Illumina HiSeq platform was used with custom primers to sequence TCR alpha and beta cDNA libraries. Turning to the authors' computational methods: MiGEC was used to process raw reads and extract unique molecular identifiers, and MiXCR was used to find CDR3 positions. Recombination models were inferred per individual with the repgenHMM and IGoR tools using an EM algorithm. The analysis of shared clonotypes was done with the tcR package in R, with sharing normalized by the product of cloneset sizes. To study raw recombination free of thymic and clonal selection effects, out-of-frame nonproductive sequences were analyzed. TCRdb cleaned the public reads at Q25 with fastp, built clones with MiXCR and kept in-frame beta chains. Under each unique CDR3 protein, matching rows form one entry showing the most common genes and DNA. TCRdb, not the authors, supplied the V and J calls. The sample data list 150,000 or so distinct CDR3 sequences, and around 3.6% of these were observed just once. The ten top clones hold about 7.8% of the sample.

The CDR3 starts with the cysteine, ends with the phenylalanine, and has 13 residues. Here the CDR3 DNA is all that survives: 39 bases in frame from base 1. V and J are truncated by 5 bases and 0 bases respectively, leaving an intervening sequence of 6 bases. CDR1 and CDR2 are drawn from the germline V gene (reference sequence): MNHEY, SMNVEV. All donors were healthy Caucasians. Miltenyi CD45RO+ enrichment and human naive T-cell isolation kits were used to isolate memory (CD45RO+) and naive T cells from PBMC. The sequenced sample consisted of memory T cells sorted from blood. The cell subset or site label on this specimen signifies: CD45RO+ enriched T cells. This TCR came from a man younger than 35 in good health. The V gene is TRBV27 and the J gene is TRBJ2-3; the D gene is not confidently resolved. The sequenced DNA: TGTGCCAGCAGTGTCAGGAGCACAGATACGCAGTATTTT. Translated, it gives CASSVRSTDTQYF.